This TCR beta chain derives from a study of cytomegalovirus exposure and HLA in healthy donors. General observations from the study: Altogether, about 160 TCR beta chains were recorded as cytomegalovirus-associated.

It was with 60 Vbeta and 13 Jbeta primers that the PCR ran. The data were produced by immunoSEQ multiplex PCR, yet TCRdb's version contains in-frame clones alone and is incomplete. Seen here are 150,000 to 200,000 clones, nearly 80% observed once, and the top ten hold 8.5% to 10%. This CDR3 spans 14 amino acids. Germline V gene data show CDR1 as LNHNV and CDR2 as YYDKDF (reference sequence). V lost 0 bases, J lost 10 bases, and 13 bases lay in between. For this clone: What it binds is unknown.

Sequencing used PBMCs. The chain couples TRBV15 to TRBJ2-1; tentatively, D is TRBD1 (5 bases). The sequence came from a man younger than 35 in good health and CMV-seropositive. CDR3 in DNA: TGTGCCACCAGCAGAGATTCGACAGAGCGAGAGCAGTTCTTC. It specifies CATSRDSTEREQFF. The full variable domain, completed using reference TRBV15 and TRBJ2-1, is DAMVIQNPRYQVTQFGKPVTLSCSQTLNHNVMYWYQQKSSQAPKLLFHYYDKDFNNEADTPDNFQSRRPNTSFCFLDIRSPGLGDTAMYLCATSRDSTEREQFFGPGTRLTVL.